The clone carrying this T cell receptor beta chain was observed once. Its antigen is currently unknown. The record originates from a study of cytomegalovirus exposure and HLA in healthy donors. Germline CDR1 reads SQVTM; CDR2 reads ANQGSEA. The CDR3 covers 12 residues. V lost 4 bases, J lost 3 bases, and 8 bases lay in between. Study-level findings and limits: A highly shared variant cluster was judged a likely technical artifact. Reports state that TCR beta sequences accurately predicted most subjects' HLA-A and HLA-B alleles. It was in a later analysis that TCR association rates were seen to vary by HLA locus, highest for DRB1 and lowest for HLA-C.

It was with 60 Vbeta and 13 Jbeta primers that the PCR ran. TCRdb's copy holds only in-frame clones and misses some; the assay was immunoSEQ multiplex PCR. The sample records about 150,000 clones, under 85% being singletons. The chain is built from TRBV29-1 and TRBJ2-3; tentatively, D is TRBD1 (5 bases). Sequencing was performed on PBMCs. This sequence originates from a man between 18 and 29 years old in good health and CMV-seronegative. The CDR3 loop is CSVAQGTDTQYF. CDR3 in DNA: TGCAGCGTTGCGCAGGGAACAGATACGCAGTATTTT.